This T cell receptor (beta chain) was captured by sequencing in a study of blood T cells in healthy people across ages. Study-level results: Versus aged donors, long-lived donors had higher diversity and more naive CD4+ cells.

Per sample, no less than 5 micrograms of total RNA were extracted. On this clonotype itself: Its antigen remains unknown.

Primers used in a second PCR of roughly 6 to 12 cycles were a sample-barcoded 5' primer and a J-beta primer mix. All cDNA molecules were each tagged by a template-switch adaptor with 12 random nucleotides. TCRdb processed the 5' RACE reads anew with MiXCR; each CDR3 protein has one entry. The sample yields around 1,900,000 distinct CDR3 sequences, about two fifths seen once. This clonotype was obtained from a human donor in good health. Material for sequencing was blood.

DNA for the CDR3: TGTGCCAGCAGCTTAGGGGGACTAGTGGGGCATAACCCGAACACCGGGGAGCTGTTTTTT. Its translation: CASSLGGLVGHNPNTGELFF. V gene TRBV7-8 combines with J gene TRBJ2-2; 8 nucleotides agree with TRBD2. Germline V CDR1 and CDR2: SGHVS, FQNEAQ. V lost 1 base and J lost 0; bases outside the gene matches: 13. The CDR3 covers 20 residues.